This TCR beta chain was profiled in a study of beta chain features in type 1 diabetes. Background on the study: Sorted cell examination encompassed approximately 98,000,000 cells across all samples. Broader study findings: Sampled from patients, naive, central memory and Treg TCRB repertoires appeared more similar than those sampled from healthy donors.

V gave up 7 bases and J gave up 8 bases; unmatched junction bases: 11. Per the germline V gene, CDR1 is MNHNS and CDR2 is SASEGT. The CDR3 runs 14 residues. Expressed TCRB transcripts were sequenced because the isolated RNA had all been reverse transcribed beforehand. Some clones are missing from TCRdb's copy, which holds only in-frame ones; the method was immunoSEQ multiplex PCR. The table has some 44,000 clones, 51% seen once; the top ten hold approximately 2.1%. This clone has more than one count but fewer than ten. Its antigen is unknown. The receptor's source is a woman between 18 and 29 years old in good health. Source material: Tregs from blood. The chain combines TRBV6-1 with TRBJ2-3, with TRBD1 identical over 8 bases. The CDR3 DNA reads TGTGCCAGCAATCCCAGTCCAACAGGGGGTACGCAGTATTTT. Protein: CASNPSPTGGTQYF.